The sequence of this T cell receptor beta chain was determined in a study of T cell repertoires in cytomegalovirus infection. Looking at the study overall: CMV epitopes used comprised recently identified HLA-C-restricted ones and well-studied HLA-B-restricted ones.

TCRdb re-derived calls from the reads in MiXCR, one entry per CDR3 protein. Found here are 900,000 to 950,000 distinct CDR3 sequences, about a third of them singletons; the top ten hold roughly an eighth. This clonotype was picked up a small number of times. Its antigen remains unknown. This CDR3 has 18 residues. Germline V lookup: CDR1 LGHNA, CDR2 YNFKEQ. Trimming removed 1 base from V and 0 bases from J; junction bases left unmatched: 8. This sequence was found in a human donor in good health (CMV status not recorded). Some clones in this sample may be carry-over from other donors' samples. Material: cultured CD8+ T cells from PBMCs, obtained from culture after CMV antigen stimulation. The chain uses TRBV4-2 and TRBJ1-5; 8 bases map to TRBD1. The CDR3 sequence: CASSQGGGRGLSNQPQHF. CDR3 nucleotide sequence: TGTGCCAGCAGCCAAGGGGGAGGCAGGGGGCTTAGCAATCAGCCCCAGCATTTT.